The clone carrying this T cell receptor beta chain was detected a few times. In the original workflow: Reference gene primer amplification yielded estimated nucleated cell counts. Libraries were prepared by immunoSEQ multiplex PCR; TCRdb keeps only in-frame clonotypes and omits some of them. V and J calls and clone size are copied from that table; D and trimming were computed from the DNA. This table holds roughly 220,000 clones, about four fifths found once. Researchers sorted participants into cohorts using their self-reported clinical history. Before being deemed recovered, Cohort 3 donors had two negative PCRs, clearance, or symptom resolution. The sample originates from a study of blood T cell repertoires in COVID-19. Study summary: From T cells, B-cell-depleted T cells, or PBMCs came the material, which was cDNA or gDNA.

CDR3 size: 18 residues. Unmatched junction bases numbered 6, after V lost 3 bases and J lost 0 bases. Germline CDR1 KGHSH, CDR2 LQKENI. The sequence came from a woman between 35 and 50 years old who had recovered from COVID-19. V usage is TRBV18 and J usage is TRBJ2-2; 11 bases line up with TRBD2. Specimen: PBMCs or T cells enriched from blood (not recorded which). CDR3 sequence reads: CASSPVGLAGTNTGELFF. In DNA, the CDR3 is TGTGCCAGCTCACCGGTAGGACTAGCGGGTACGAACACCGGGGAGCTGTTTTTT.